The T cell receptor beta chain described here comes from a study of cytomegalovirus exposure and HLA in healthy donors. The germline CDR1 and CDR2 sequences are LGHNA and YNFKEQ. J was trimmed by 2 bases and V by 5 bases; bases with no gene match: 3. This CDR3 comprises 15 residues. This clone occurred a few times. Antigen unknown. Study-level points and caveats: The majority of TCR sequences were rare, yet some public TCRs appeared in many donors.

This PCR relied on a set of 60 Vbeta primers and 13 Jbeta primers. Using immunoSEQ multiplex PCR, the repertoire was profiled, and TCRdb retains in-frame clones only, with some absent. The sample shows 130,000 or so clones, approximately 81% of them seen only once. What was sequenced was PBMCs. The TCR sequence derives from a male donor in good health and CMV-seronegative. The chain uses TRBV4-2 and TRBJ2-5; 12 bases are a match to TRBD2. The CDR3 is CASSGLAGSQETQYF. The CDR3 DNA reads TGTGCCAGCAGCGGACTAGCGGGGAGTCAAGAGACCCAGTACTTC.